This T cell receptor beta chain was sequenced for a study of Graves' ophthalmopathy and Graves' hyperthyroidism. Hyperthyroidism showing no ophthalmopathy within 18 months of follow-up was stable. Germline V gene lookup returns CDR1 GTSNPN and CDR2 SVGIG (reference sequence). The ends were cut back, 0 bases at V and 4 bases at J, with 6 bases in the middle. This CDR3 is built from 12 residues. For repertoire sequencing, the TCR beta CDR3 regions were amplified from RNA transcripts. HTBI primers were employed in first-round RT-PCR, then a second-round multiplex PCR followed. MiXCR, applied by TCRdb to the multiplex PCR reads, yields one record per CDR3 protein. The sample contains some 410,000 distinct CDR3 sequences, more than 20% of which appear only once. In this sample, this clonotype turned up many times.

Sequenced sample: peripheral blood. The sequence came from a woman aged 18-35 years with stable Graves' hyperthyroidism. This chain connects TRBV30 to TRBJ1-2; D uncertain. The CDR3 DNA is TGTGCCTGGAGTGTCGGGCTCTATGGCTACACCTTC. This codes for CAWSVGLYGYTF.